This T cell receptor (beta chain) was recorded in a study of Graves' ophthalmopathy and Graves' hyperthyroidism. Study-level results: The model predicted ophthalmopathy progression with about 70% sensitivity and less than 80% specificity.

Transcripts of RNA were the source for amplifying TCR beta CDR3 regions. In the first round, RT-PCR was carried out with HTBI primers, and a multiplex PCR formed the second round. TCRdb fed the multiplex PCR reads into MiXCR, producing one record per CDR3 protein. Counted here are 620,000 or so distinct CDR3 sequences, 22% occurring once; the ten biggest clones make up around 7%. This clonotype has only a few counts. The antigen remains unidentified. This CDR3 spans 13 amino acids. Trimming left V 7 bases short and J 3 bases short, with 12 bases between. This chain uses TRBV12-3 or TRBV12-4 with TRBJ1-2; D remains ambiguous. The TCR sequence derives from a woman between 18 and 30 years old with stable Graves' hyperthyroidism. Some clones in this sample may be carry-over from other donors' samples. Specimen: peripheral blood. CDR3 amino acids: CASTSSTDYGYTF. CDR3 nucleotides: TGTGCCAGCACCAGCAGCACGGACTATGGCTACACCTTC.